Below, 20 T cell receptor beta chains from the same sample are listed, as sequenced in a study of circulating CD8 cells and anti-PD-1 response in melanoma. Four subsets defined by PD-1 and/or TIGIT were sorted from live CD3+CD8+TCRalphabeta+ cells. TCR libraries were prepared from around 15 ng of total RNA with the QIAseq Immune Repertoire TCR panel. TCRdb reprocessed the reads via MiXCR and lists one record per CDR3 protein. The table shows about 490 distinct CDR3 sequences, with roughly 11% occurring only once. The sequenced sample was CD8+ T cells from PBMCs, obtained at baseline or after one month of anti-PD-1 therapy (not recorded which). These receptor sequences come from a human donor with melanoma.

This clonotype is labeled as large. This chain uses TRBV20-1 with TRBJ2-2, with TRBD1 as a possible D gene (5 bases). The CDR3 covers 15 residues. Trimming took off 0 bases at V and 1 base at J, with 9 bases between the two ends. CDR1 is DFQATT, CDR2 SNEGSKA, per germline (reference sequence). Here the CDR3 reads CSARDAQGNTGELFF. In DNA form, the CDR3 reads TGCAGTGCTAGAGATGCGCAGGGGAACACCGGGGAGCTGTTTTTT.

In its sample, this clonotype ranks as hyperexpanded. This chain links TRBV20-1 with TRBJ2-3; tentatively, D is TRBD1 or TRBD2 (6 bases each). The germline gives CDR1 DFQATT, CDR2 SNEGSKA (reference sequence). The CDR3 is 12 amino acids. V lost 6 bases and J lost 4, with 11 bases in between. The CDR3 DNA reads TGCAGTGCCGGAGGGGGAGCAGATACGCAGTATTTT. Translating gives CSAGGGADTQYF.

By proportion, this clonotype is large. The chain employs TRBV4-1 and TRBJ2-3; no clear D gene. CDR3 length: 13 amino acids. With 4 bases removed from V and 0 bases from J, the gap between germline ends came to 5 bases. CDR1 is MGHRA and CDR2 is YSYEKL in the germline V gene. The CDR3 DNA is TGCGCCAGCAGCCCGGAAAGCACAGATACGCAGTATTTT. Encoded protein: CASSPESTDTQYF.

The gene calls are TRBV2 and TRBJ1-1; D is ambiguous. This CDR3 region has 12 residues. The V end was cut by 1 base, the J end by 6 bases, with 6 bases between. CDR1 is SNHLY, CDR2 FYNNEI, per germline. The CDR3 nucleotides are TGTGCCAGCAGTGAAGAAAGGGCTGAAGCTTTCTTT. Its translation is CASSEERAEAFF.

V and J are TRBV21-1 and TRBJ2-7; the D call TRBD2 from the table was never checked on the DNA. TRBV21-1 is given as a pseudogene. The CDR3 sequence is 18 residues long. CDR3 protein: CASSTAASGGVSSYEQYF. In DNA, the CDR3 is TGTGCCAGCAGCACAGCGGCTAGCGGGGGGGTCTCCTCCTACGAGCAGTACTTC.

This clonotype counts as large (0.1 to 1%). V is TRBV4-3 and J is TRBJ2-7, with D perhaps TRBD2 (5 bases). Germline V gives CDR1 LGHNA, CDR2 YSLEER. The CDR3 runs to 16 residues. Trimming took off 0 bases at V and 0 bases at J, with 12 bases between the two ends. The CDR3 loop reads CASSQEASGSSYEQYF. The CDR3 DNA is TGCGCCAGCAGCCAAGAAGCCAGCGGTAGCTCCTACGAGCAGTACTTC.

This clonotype is deemed medium-sized (0.01 to 0.1%). The chain is built from TRBV11-2 and TRBJ2-7; TRBD2 agrees at 7 bases. V was pared by 0 bases and J by 0 bases, with 5 bases of the junction left unmatched. This CDR3 is 16 amino acids long. Germline CDR1 SGHAT, CDR2 FQNNGV. The DNA for the CDR3 is TGTGCCAGCAGCTTAGATCTCAGCGGGGACTCCTACGAGCAGTACTTC. It yields the protein CASSLDLSGDSYEQYF.

By share of the sample, this clonotype is medium-sized. The chain carries TRBV27 and TRBJ2-7, with D possibly being TRBD1 (5 bases). Trimming took off 3 bases at V and 3 bases at J, with 9 bases between the two ends. CDR3 size: 13 residues. Germline V CDR1 and CDR2: MNHEY, SMNVEV (reference sequence). The CDR3 is CASSFGASYEQYF. CDR3 nucleotides: TGTGCCAGCAGTTTTGGGGCGAGCTACGAGCAGTACTTC.

This clonotype is medium-sized by share. The rearrangement links TRBV6-2 or TRBV6-3 to TRBJ1-2; the match to TRBD1 covers 10 bases. The CDR3 runs 16 residues. J was trimmed by 6 bases and V by 0 bases; bases with no gene match: 7. Germline V gene lookup returns CDR1 MNHEY and CDR2 SVGEGT. CDR3 loop: CASSYSSGTGDDGYTF. The DNA for the CDR3 is TGTGCCAGCAGTTACTCTTCCGGGACAGGGGATGATGGCTACACCTTC.

About this clonotype: This could be a read error, since a much larger clone is one nucleotide away. The chain couples TRBV19 to TRBJ1-4; D may be TRBD1 (5 bases). Germline V gives CDR1 LNHDA, CDR2 SQIVND (reference sequence). V lost 11 bases, J lost 7 bases, and 14 bases lay in between. This CDR3 comprises 12 residues. CDR3 sequence (DNA): TGTGCCTCCCGGGACGGAGCTGAAAAACTGTTTTTT. Translation: CASRDGAEKLFF.

This clonotype is large (0.1 to 1%) within its sample. The rearrangement uses TRBV20-1 and TRBJ2-3; a weak D match, TRBD1 (6 bases). Germline V gene lookup returns CDR1 DFQATT and CDR2 SNEGSKA (reference sequence). V lost 5 bases to trimming and J lost 5 bases, with 17 bases between them. The CDR3 has 14 residues. The CDR3: CSAPMGTSLDTQYF. The CDR3 DNA reads as TGCAGTGCTCCGATGGGGACATCCCTAGATACGCAGTATTTT.

This clonotype is labeled large. The chain links TRBV19 to TRBJ1-2; no clear D. V was shortened by 8 bases and J by 5 bases, with 15 bases between the two germline ends. This CDR3 has 13 amino acids. Germline CDR1 LNHDA, CDR2 SQIVND (reference sequence). CDR3 in DNA: TGTGCCAGTGGACTCGGGTGGTTATATGGCTACACCTTC. Translating it yields CASGLGWLYGYTF.

This clonotype is classed as medium-sized. This chain links TRBV19 with TRBJ2-5, with 7 bases aligning to TRBD1. V was pared by 6 bases and J by 4 bases, with 11 bases of the junction left unmatched. The CDR3 contains 15 residues. The germline CDR1 and CDR2 sequences are LNHDA and SQIVND (reference sequence). The CDR3 is CASRGLTGSAETQYF. DNA of the CDR3: TGTGCCAGTAGGGGTCTGACAGGGTCGGCAGAGACCCAGTACTTC.

This clonotype is labeled as large. V usage is TRBV12-3 or TRBV12-4 and J usage is TRBJ1-1; D not resolved. The CDR3 extends over 10 amino acids. Trimming pared 6 bases from V and 5 bases from J, leaving 4 bases between. The DNA of the CDR3 is TGTGCCAGCAGGGGGACTGAAGCTTTCTTT. Translated, it gives CASRGTEAFF.

This clonotype is deemed large. The chain joins TRBV27 to TRBJ1-5; possibly TRBD1 for D (6 bases). From germline, CDR1 is MNHEY and CDR2 SMNVEV (reference sequence). V was clipped by 2 bases and J by 7 bases, with 12 bases between them. The CDR3 is 14 residues long. The CDR3 region is CASSLGGGGQPQHF. CDR3 in DNA: TGTGCCAGCAGTTTAGGAGGGGGAGGACAGCCCCAGCATTTT.

By share, this clonotype counts as large. The chain carries TRBV2 and TRBJ2-7; TRBD1 agrees at 10 bases. Per the germline V gene, CDR1 is SNHLY and CDR2 is FYNNEI. The CDR3 runs 16 residues. J gave up 3 bases and V 6 bases, and 11 bases lay outside the gene matches. The CDR3 spells CASSPGTGVSVYEQYF. CDR3 coding DNA: TGTGCCAGCAGCCCCGGGACAGGGGTCTCAGTCTACGAGCAGTACTTC.

This clonotype is large. J is TRBJ2-7 and V is TRBV27; a weak D match, TRBD1 (5 bases). The V gene's germline CDR1 is MNHEY and CDR2 SMNVEV (reference sequence). CDR3 size: 14 residues. V was clipped by 3 bases and J by 0 bases, with 9 bases between them. The CDR3 coding sequence is TGTGCCAGCAGTTTTGACACAGGCTCCTACGAGCAGTACTTC. This encodes CASSFDTGSYEQYF.

This clonotype was seen only a few times. The rearrangement links TRBV7-9 to TRBJ2-2; D gene uncertain. This CDR3 spans 14 amino acids. V was pared by 3 bases and J by 4 bases, with 9 bases between. CDR1 is SEHNR, CDR2 FQNEAQ, per germline (reference sequence). The CDR3: CASSFAVFTGELFF. The CDR3 DNA reads TGTGCCAGCAGCTTTGCAGTTTTCACCGGGGAGCTGTTTTTT. Together with reference TRBV7-9 and TRBJ2-2, the CDR3 gives the full variable domain: DTGVSQNPRHKITKRGQNVTFRCDPISEHNRLYWYRQTLGQGPEFLTYFQNEAQLEKSRLLSDRFSAERPKGSFSTLEIQRTEQGDSAMYLCASSFAVFTGELFFGEGSRLTVL.

To note about this clonotype: A far larger clone is one nucleotide away, so this likely arose from a read error. This rearrangement joins TRBV4-2 to TRBJ2-1; D possibly matches TRBD1 or TRBD2 (5 bases each). The CDR3 spans 12 residues. Germline CDR1 and CDR2: LGHNA and YNFKEQ. Trimming took 5 bases from V and 10 from J, leaving 12 bases between them. The CDR3 sequence: CASSGGSYEQFF. The CDR3 coding sequence is TGTGCCAGCAGCGGGGGATCCTACGAGCAGTTCTTC.

This clonotype is medium-sized within its sample. CDR3 DNA sequence: TGTGCCAGCACCTTCGGGCCCTCCACTGAAGCTTTCTTT. It translates to CASTFGPSTEAFF. This chain uses TRBV12-3 or TRBV12-4 with TRBJ1-1; D unresolved. The V end lost 7 bases, the J end lost 4 bases, and 13 bases lay between the germline ends. The CDR3 consists of 13 residues.